These 9 T cell receptor beta chains were sequenced from one sample in a study of blood T cell repertoires in COVID-19. TCRdb's copy holds only in-frame clones and misses some; the assay was immunoSEQ multiplex PCR. In the table there are about 180,000 clones, more than 85% of which are singletons. Sequences were obtained from PBMCs or T cells enriched from blood (not recorded which). The receptors originated from a human donor with acute COVID-19. The donor label of this sample is uncertain.

The chain has TRBV3-1 (or the pseudogene TRBV3-2) and TRBJ2-5; 7 nucleotides line up with TRBD2. Looked up from germline, CDR1 is LGHDT and CDR2 is YNNKEL (reference sequence). CDR3 length: 15 amino acids. V dropped 1 base and J dropped 4; count of bases not matched to a gene: 6. DNA for the CDR3: TGTGCCAGCAGCCAAGTTAGGACTAGTCGAGAGACCCAGTACTTC. Translating it yields CASSQVRTSRETQYF.

The chain is built from TRBV12-3 or TRBV12-4 and TRBJ1-1; unclear D gene. Trimming shortened V by 1 base and J by 4 bases, and 7 bases separated the two germline ends. This CDR3 is built from 13 residues. The chain's CDR3 is CASSLGSGTEAFF. The CDR3 coding sequence is TGTGCCAGCAGTTTAGGTAGCGGCACTGAAGCTTTCTTT.

The V call is TRBV12-5, the J call TRBJ2-5; D not resolved. The germline V gene has CDR1 LGHNT and CDR2 FRNRAP. V lost 6 bases and J lost 2, with 10 bases in between. CDR3 length: 13 amino acids. CDR3 amino acids: CASGPLMQETQYF. The CDR3 region has the DNA TGTGCTAGTGGCCCCTTAATGCAAGAGACCCAGTACTTC.

The CDR3 spells CASPGQGLSYGYTF. DNA for the CDR3: TGTGCCAGCCCTGGACAGGGGCTTAGCTATGGCTACACCTTC. J is TRBJ1-2 and V is TRBV2; TRBD1 matches at 9 bases. This CDR3 comprises 14 residues. The trim removed 8 bases at V and 4 bases at J, leaving 8 bases unmatched. Germline V CDR1 and CDR2: SNHLY, FYNNEI.

The chain couples TRBV10-1 to TRBJ2-5; the match to TRBD2 covers 7 bases. The CDR3 sequence is 13 residues long. The ends lost 4 bases at V and 1 base at J; junction bases unmatched: 0. Germline loops: CDR1 WNHNN, CDR2 SYGVQD (reference sequence). The CDR3 region has the DNA TGCGCCAGCAGTGCTAGCGGCCAAGAGACCCAGTACTTC. This codes for CASSASGQETQYF.

The rearrangement links TRBV6-6 to TRBJ1-2, with a possible D match to TRBD1 (6 bases). The CDR3 has 12 residues. Germline assignment: CDR1 MNHNY and CDR2 SVGAGI (reference sequence). V dropped 4 bases and J dropped 8 bases, with 11 bases sitting between them. The CDR3 reads CASSLHREGYTF. DNA of the CDR3: TGTGCCAGCAGTTTACACAGGGAAGGCTACACCTTC.

The genes are TRBV3-1 (or the pseudogene TRBV3-2) and TRBJ2-1; 9 positions agree with TRBD2. From germline, CDR1 is LGHDT and CDR2 YNNKEL (reference sequence). The CDR3 extends over 18 amino acids. V was pared by 1 base and J by 0 bases, with 7 bases of the junction left unmatched. The CDR3 loop reads CASSQGGSGGLSYNEQFF. CDR3 bases: TGTGCCAGCAGCCAAGGTGGTAGCGGGGGCCTCTCCTACAATGAGCAGTTCTTC.

V gene TRBV5-6 combines with J gene TRBJ1-2, with D uncertain. Germline V CDR1 and CDR2: SGHDT, YYEEEE. V lost 4 bases and J lost 1, with 11 bases in between. The CDR3 consists of 14 residues. This CDR3 is CASSDPAGNYGYTF. The CDR3 DNA sequence: TGTGCCAGCAGCGACCCCGCGGGTAACTATGGCTACACCTTC.

V usage is TRBV3-1 (or the pseudogene TRBV3-2) and J usage is TRBJ2-3; 9 bases agree with TRBD2. Germline V CDR1 and CDR2: LGHDT, YNNKEL (reference sequence). The CDR3 has 16 residues. Trimming at V came to 1 base and at J to 6 bases, leaving 8 bases not matched to a gene. DNA of the CDR3: TGTGCCAGCAGCCAAGGCCTAGCGGGACTAGGGGATACGCAGTATTTT. Its translation: CASSQGLAGLGDTQYF.